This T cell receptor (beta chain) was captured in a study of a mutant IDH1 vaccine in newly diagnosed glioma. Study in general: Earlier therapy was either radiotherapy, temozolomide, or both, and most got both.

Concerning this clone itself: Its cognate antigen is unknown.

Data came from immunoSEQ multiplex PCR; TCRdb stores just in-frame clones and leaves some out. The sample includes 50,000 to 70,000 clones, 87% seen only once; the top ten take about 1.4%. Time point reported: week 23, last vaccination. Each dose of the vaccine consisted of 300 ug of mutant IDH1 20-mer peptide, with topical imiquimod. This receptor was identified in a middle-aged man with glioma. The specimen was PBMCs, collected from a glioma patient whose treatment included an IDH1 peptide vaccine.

CDR3 residues: CASSLGQGAYTEAFF. DNA for the CDR3: TGCGCCAGCAGCTTGGGACAGGGGGCTTATACTGAAGCTTTCTTT. The chain joins TRBV5-1 to TRBJ1-1; 10 bases fit TRBD1. V lost 0 bases and J lost 5; bases outside the gene matches: 4. The germline gives CDR1 SGHRS, CDR2 YFSETQ. This CDR3 is built from 15 residues.